The 13 T cell receptor beta chains below all came from one sample that was sequenced in a study of blood T cell repertoires in COVID-19. Produced via immunoSEQ multiplex PCR; TCRdb's table is partial and in-frame only. The sample gives over 350,000 clones, 88% of which show up once; approximately 1.2% is in the top ten. Sample: PBMCs or T cells enriched from blood (not recorded which). All receptors derive from a woman aged 18-29 years who had recovered from COVID-19.

This chain uses TRBV9 with TRBJ2-1; 11 nucleotides align to TRBD2. The V gene end was trimmed by 2 bases and the J gene end by 10 bases; junction bases not matched to a gene: 8. CDR1 and CDR2 (germline): SGDLS, YYNGEE. This CDR3 contains 15 residues. The CDR3, as DNA: TGTGCCAGCAGCGTTACTAGCGGGGGCGCCACGGAGCAGTTCTTC. Protein product: CASSVTSGGATEQFF.

This clone was found once. This chain connects TRBV7-6 to TRBJ1-2; perhaps TRBD1 as D (5 bases). Germline loops: CDR1 SGHVS, CDR2 FNYEAQ. The CDR3 sequence is 13 residues long. The V and J ends lost 5 bases and 5 bases respectively, with 12 bases between them. This CDR3 reads CASSPTTDYGYTF. The CDR3 DNA reads as TGTGCCAGCAGCCCGACGACAGATTATGGCTACACCTTC.

The chain is built from TRBV2 and TRBJ1-1; 7 bases align to TRBD1. Germline V gene sequence: CDR1 SNHLY, CDR2 FYNNEI. V lost 2 bases and J lost 3; bases outside the gene matches: 3. This CDR3 contains 14 residues. CDR3 nucleotides: TGTGCCAGCAGTGAAAGGGGGCCGGACACTGAAGCTTTCTTT. Its translation: CASSERGPDTEAFF.

This clone was observed a handful of times. This chain uses TRBV3-1 (or the pseudogene TRBV3-2) with TRBJ1-4; D is undetermined. V gave up 11 bases and J gave up 7 bases, with 8 bases separating them. The CDR3 runs 10 residues. Germline V gene lookup returns CDR1 LGHDT and CDR2 YNNKEL (reference sequence). The CDR3: CACSGEKLFF. In DNA form, the CDR3 reads TGTGCCTGTTCGGGTGAAAAACTGTTTTTT.

The chain joins TRBV7-9 to TRBJ1-2; possibly TRBD1 for D (6 bases). V was shortened by 5 bases and J by 0 bases, with 16 bases between the two germline ends. This CDR3 is built from 16 residues. Looked up from germline, CDR1 is SEHNR and CDR2 is FQNEAQ (reference sequence). CDR3 sequence: CASSHPTGRANYGYTF. CDR3 nucleotide sequence: TGTGCCAGCAGCCACCCGACAGGCAGAGCTAACTATGGCTACACCTTC.

V and J are TRBV5-5 and TRBJ1-1; possible D gene TRBD1, 5 bases. Trimming removed 2 bases from V and 1 base from J, with 6 bases in between. The germline V gene has CDR1 SGHKS and CDR2 YYEKEE (reference sequence). CDR3 size: 13 residues. The CDR3 region is CASSLGENTEAFF. CDR3 nucleotides: TGTGCCAGCAGCTTAGGGGAGAACACTGAAGCTTTCTTT.

This chain links TRBV30 with TRBJ1-5; weak D call: TRBD1 (6 bases). The CDR3 totals 15 residues. Trimming cost V 2 bases and J 2 bases, with 13 bases left between them. Germline V lookup: CDR1 GTSNPN, CDR2 SVGIG (reference sequence). The chain's CDR3 is CAWSSGVVGNQPQHF. The CDR3 DNA follows: TGTGCCTGGAGTTCAGGGGTGGTTGGCAATCAGCCCCAGCATTTT.

V gene TRBV15 combines with J gene TRBJ2-7; no definite D call. Germline V CDR1 and CDR2: LNHNV, YYDKDF (reference sequence). The ends were cut back, 5 bases at V and 2 bases at J, with 16 bases in the middle. The CDR3 has 15 residues. The CDR3 here is CATSERVRRTYEQYF. DNA for the CDR3: TGTGCCACCAGCGAACGGGTACGCCGGACCTACGAGCAGTACTTC.

The chain joins TRBV4-3 to TRBJ1-5; 9 bases align to TRBD1. The CDR3 loop spans 14 amino acids. The V gene's germline CDR1 is LGHNA and CDR2 YSLEER. J lost 7 bases, V lost 5 bases, and 6 bases had no gene match. The CDR3: CASSIRQGGQPQHF. In DNA, the CDR3 is TGCGCCAGCAGCATACGACAGGGGGGACAGCCCCAGCATTTT.

J is TRBJ2-7 and V is TRBV6-5, with TRBD2 matching 7 bases. From germline, CDR1 is MNHEY and CDR2 SVGAGI. The CDR3 has 13 residues. The V segment lost 5 bases and the J segment 6 bases; nucleotides outside the gene matches: 7. The CDR3 DNA follows: TGTGCCAGCAGTCCCCGGGGGGTCGCCGAGCAGTACTTC. Protein sequence: CASSPRGVAEQYF.

The table lists this clone with a count of one. Here the CDR3 DNA reads TGCAGCGTTGAAGTTAAAGGGGGCGGCGGTTTGGGGCAGTTCTTC. Encoded protein: CSVEVKGGGGLGQFF. The chain combines TRBV29-1 with TRBJ2-1, with 7 bases lining up with TRBD1. The CDR3 contains 15 residues. The germline gives CDR1 SQVTM, CDR2 ANQGSEA. Trimming cost V 1 base and J 12 bases; bases outside gene matches: 15.

The rearrangement links TRBV5-4 to TRBJ2-5; D perhaps matches TRBD1 (8 bases). The CDR3 contains 14 residues. V lost 4 bases and J 5 bases, leaving 15 bases between the germline ends. CDR1 is SGHNT, CDR2 YYREEE, per germline (reference sequence). The chain's CDR3 is CASSLDRGGETQYF. CDR3 DNA sequence: TGTGCCAGCAGCCTAGACAGGGGAGGGGAGACCCAGTACTTC. The whole variable domain, remainder taken from reference TRBV5-4 and TRBJ2-5, is ETGVTQSPTHLIKTRGQQVTLRCSSQSGHNTVSWYQQALGQGPQFIFQYYREEENGRGNFPPRFSGLQFPNYSSELNVNALELDDSALYLCASSLDRGGETQYFGPGTRLLVL.

This clone was counted a single time. The chain employs TRBV6-6 and TRBJ2-5; tentatively, D is TRBD1 (6 bases). The CDR3 is 14 amino acids. From germline, CDR1 is MNHNY and CDR2 SVGAGI (reference sequence). With 6 bases removed from V and 3 bases from J, the gap between germline ends came to 14 bases. CDR3 sequence (DNA): TGTGCCAGCAGCAGTACAGGGCGAGAAGAGACCCAGTACTTC. This translates into CASSSTGREETQYF.